The entry below describes one TCR beta chain. Its target is not known. Unstimulated Tregs (CD4+CD25+CD127-) and CD4+CD25- non-Tregs were sorted from PBMCs. Sequencing used immunoSEQ multiplex PCR; TCRdb keeps in-frame clones, though not all of them. The table records roughly 250,000 clones, roughly 80% of them present only once. V trimming: 0 bases; J trimming: 9 bases; junction bases outside the gene matches: 10. The CDR3 runs to 16 residues. CDR1 SGDLS and CDR2 YYNGEE come from the germline V gene. The record originates from a study of Tregs in tolerant kidney transplant recipients. Findings and limits, study-wide: The small number of patients limits these findings pending further validation. The most relevant donor-specific Treg TCRbeta repertoire apparently came from expansion with activated donor B cells. Biological reproducibility was not directly addressed, but technical replication error appeared minimal.

This clonotype was obtained from a human donor in good health. This chain links TRBV9 with TRBJ2-1, with 9 bases matching TRBD2. The sequencing sample was made of CD4+ T cells from blood. CDR3 in DNA: TGTGCCAGCAGCGTAGACCCCGTTGGCGGGGGGGTTGAGCAGTTCTTC. Amino acids: CASSVDPVGGGVEQFF.